This T cell receptor beta chain was sequenced in a study of cytomegalovirus exposure and HLA in healthy donors. The CDR3 is made up of 14 amino acids. CDR1 LNHDA and CDR2 SQIVND come from the germline V gene (reference sequence). V gave up 6 bases and J gave up 2 bases, with 12 bases separating them. PCR was performed using 60 Vbeta and 13 Jbeta primers. TCRdb keeps only in-frame clones here, not all; method: immunoSEQ multiplex PCR. The sample consists of fewer than 120,000 clones, more than 60% of them appearing once. Study conclusions and caveats: Researchers reported from a later analysis that most CMV-associated TCR beta chains appeared HLA-restricted. In terms of immune exposure information, only CMV serostatus was available. An analysis done earlier found most TCR beta V segments productive about 90% or about 30% of the time. After further analysis at a later stage, 16,951 TCR beta sequences were associated with HLA alleles at 0.05 false discovery rate.

Concerning this clone: Its antigen is still unknown.

V usage is TRBV19 and J usage is TRBJ2-3, with TRBD2 as a possible D gene (5 bases). This TCR came from a man aged 30 to 45 in good health and CMV-seropositive. The sequencing input was PBMCs. In DNA, the CDR3 is TGTGCCAGTAGATTGCAGCGGCACACAGATACGCAGTATTTT. Residues: CASRLQRHTDTQYF.